These 7 T cell receptor beta chains share one sample of origin, sequenced in a study of identical twins. TCRdb itself ran the 5' RACE reads through MiXCR, one entry per CDR3 protein. The repertoire holds about 1.7 million distinct CDR3 sequences, with around a third as singletons. What was sequenced was cord blood. Receptor source: a newborn girl in good health.

The rearrangement uses TRBV20-1 and TRBJ1-2; D unresolved. Trimming cost V 1 base and J 5 bases, with 14 bases left between them. In germline, CDR1 is DFQATT, CDR2 SNEGSKA (reference sequence). The CDR3 extends over 14 amino acids. In DNA form, the CDR3 reads TGCAGTGCTAGAGGAACCGCCAGGCCTTATGGCTACACCTTC. This translates into CSARGTARPYGYTF.

In this sample, this clonotype turned up a few times. V gene TRBV6-2 or TRBV6-3 combines with J gene TRBJ1-5; no clear D. CDR3 length equals 14 residues. V lost 3 bases and J lost 1, with 7 bases in between. From germline, CDR1 is MNHEY and CDR2 SVGEGT. The CDR3 DNA follows: TGTGCCAGCAGTTATCCTTGGAGCAATCAGCCCCAGCATTTT. As protein: CASSYPWSNQPQHF.

This clonotype showed up just a few times. The chain uses TRBV12-3 or TRBV12-4 and TRBJ2-5, with TRBD2 matching over 7 bases. The closer fit of TRBJ2-7 to the DNA end suggests the J call may be wrong. The CDR3 sequence is 15 residues long. CDR3 in DNA: TGTGCCAGCAGCCCGTTAATGGGAGGGCCTTACGAGCAGTACTTC. Translating it yields CASSPLMGGPYEQYF.

J is TRBJ2-7 and V is TRBV4-1; D might be TRBD2 (5 bases). The germline V gene has CDR1 MGHRA and CDR2 YSYEKL. CDR3 length: 16 residues. Deletions cut 0 bases from V and 7 bases from J, with 19 bases between. The CDR3 coding sequence is TGCGCCAGCAGCCAAGATCTGGTAGGTTGGGAGCGAGAGCAGTACTTC. Protein: CASSQDLVGWEREQYF.

The chain carries TRBV12-3 or TRBV12-4 and TRBJ1-1, with TRBD1 matching 10 bases. The CDR3 totals 16 residues. J was trimmed by 2 bases and V by 8 bases; bases with no gene match: 11. Here the CDR3 DNA reads TGTGCCAGCCTTGATTCCGGGACAGGGGTTAACACTGAAGCTTTCTTT. Residues: CASLDSGTGVNTEAFF.

V and J are TRBV19 and TRBJ2-1, with TRBD2 matching 16 bases. This CDR3 contains 19 residues. V dropped 7 bases and J dropped 4; count of bases not matched to a gene: 13. The germline gives CDR1 LNHDA, CDR2 SQIVND (reference sequence). CDR3: CASTYLGLAGGLRYNEQFF. Written as DNA, the CDR3 is TGTGCCAGTACTTATCTGGGACTAGCGGGGGGGCTTCGGTACAATGAGCAGTTCTTC.

The J gene is TRBJ2-2, the V gene TRBV20-1; no reliable D call. CDR1 DFQATT and CDR2 SNEGSKA come from the germline V gene (reference sequence). This CDR3 is 14 amino acids long. Deletions cut 3 bases from V and 1 base from J, with 9 bases between. The CDR3, as DNA: TGCAGTGCTAGGGCGGACGGGAACACCGGGGAGCTGTTTTTT. Translation gives CSARADGNTGELFF.